This TCR beta chain was identified in a study of blood T cell repertoires in COVID-19. Sequenced by immunoSEQ multiplex PCR; TCRdb stores in-frame clones only, minus some. Among 250,000 or so clones listed, approximately 85% were seen once. Trimming left V 0 bases short and J 2 bases short, with 14 bases between. Germline values: CDR1 ENHRY, CDR2 SYGVKD. The CDR3 consists of 16 residues. This clone turned up a few times. The sequenced material came from peripheral blood. J is TRBJ2-7 and V is TRBV10-3; D perhaps matches TRBD1 (6 bases). The TCR sequence derives from a man aged 50-59 years with acute or convalescent COVID-19. CDR3 in DNA: TGTGCCATCAGTGAGTCTGGGCAGGGGTTCACCTACGAGCAGTACTTC. Residues: CAISESGQGFTYEQYF.